One and the same sample provided the 21 T cell receptor beta chains below, sequenced in a study of blood T cell repertoires in COVID-19. Data came from immunoSEQ multiplex PCR; TCRdb stores just in-frame clones and leaves some out. The repertoire holds about 260,000 clones, with around 90% as singletons. Sample: peripheral blood. Receptors were obtained from a human donor in a cohort sampled during active COVID-19.

This chain connects TRBV19 to TRBJ2-1; D might be TRBD1 (5 bases). This CDR3 contains 14 residues. Trimming shortened V by 7 bases and J by 1 base, and 11 bases separated the two germline ends. The germline gives CDR1 LNHDA, CDR2 SQIVND (reference sequence). In nucleotides, the CDR3 is TGTGCCAGTAACCAGGGCCGGTCCTACAATGAGCAGTTCTTC. The encoded protein is CASNQGRSYNEQFF.

V gene TRBV7-9 combines with J gene TRBJ1-6; D ambiguous. The V and J ends lost 5 bases and 0 bases respectively, with 11 bases between them. The CDR3 totals 16 residues. Germline loops: CDR1 SEHNR, CDR2 FQNEAQ (reference sequence). CDR3 bases: TGTGCCAGCAGCCCCCAGTCTAGCTCCTATAATTCACCCCTCCACTTT. It translates to CASSPQSSSYNSPLHF.

The chain combines TRBV11-2 with TRBJ2-7; 7 positions agree with TRBD1. The CDR3 consists of 18 residues. J lost 5 bases, V lost 1 base, and 17 bases had no gene match. In germline, CDR1 is SGHAT, CDR2 FQNNGV. The CDR3 nucleotides read TGTGCCAGCAGCTTAGCCCCTCCGGTGTACAGGGGTACCCACGAGCAGTACTTC. It specifies CASSLAPPVYRGTHEQYF.

The CDR3 loop is CASSPRPTSGSGADTQYF. The CDR3 DNA sequence: TGTGCCAGCTCACCACGGCCAACTAGCGGGAGTGGGGCAGATACGCAGTATTTT. The gene calls are TRBV18 and TRBJ2-3; 11 bases fit TRBD2. With V trimmed by 1 base and J by 4 bases, 10 bases remained unmatched. This CDR3 is 18 amino acids long. Germline CDR1 reads KGHSH; CDR2 reads LQKENI.

This sequence joins TRBV7-9 and TRBJ1-5; D is possibly TRBD1 (6 bases). With 1 base removed from V and 3 bases from J, the gap between germline ends came to 10 bases. The CDR3 totals 15 residues. CDR1 and CDR2 (germline): SEHNR, FQNEAQ (reference sequence). The CDR3 nucleotides are TGTGCCAGCAGCTTAGATGGGGGGGCCAATCAGCCCCAGCATTTT. The encoded protein is CASSLDGGANQPQHF.

The CDR3 region has the DNA TGTGCCAGCAGTGACAGTCACAATGAAAAACTGTTTTTT. The encoded protein is CASSDSHNEKLFF. The chain is built from TRBV6-1 and TRBJ1-4; D ambiguous. The CDR3 is 13 amino acids. Trimming pared 3 bases from V and 5 bases from J, leaving 7 bases between. Per the germline V gene, CDR1 is MNHNS and CDR2 is SASEGT.

V and J are TRBV18 and TRBJ1-3; 10 bases align to TRBD1. The length of the CDR3 is 16 residues. Germline CDR1 is KGHSH and CDR2 is LQKENI. V shed 3 bases, J shed 4 bases, and the junction held 6 bases outside the gene matches. Written as DNA, the CDR3 is TGTGCCAGCTCACCGTCTGGGACAGGGGCAGGAAACACCATATATTTT. It is translated as CASSPSGTGAGNTIYF.

This chain connects TRBV7-2 to TRBJ2-1; D possibly corresponds to TRBD2 (6 bases). CDR1 is SGHTA, CDR2 FQGNSA, per germline. This CDR3 region has 14 residues. The germline V and J ends were trimmed by 1 base and 6 bases, with 10 bases remaining between them. CDR3 sequence: CASSLEASVNEQFF. CDR3 sequence (DNA): TGTGCCAGCAGCTTAGAGGCTAGCGTCAATGAGCAGTTCTTC.

This chain links TRBV6-5 with TRBJ2-7; no reliable D call. The germline CDR1 and CDR2 sequences are MNHEY and SVGAGI. The CDR3 extends over 15 amino acids. V lost 2 bases and J 3 bases, leaving 14 bases between the germline ends. CDR3 region: CASSYGSPTIYEQYF. The CDR3 coding sequence is TGTGCCAGCAGTTACGGCAGTCCCACTATCTACGAGCAGTACTTC.

The chain joins TRBV6-5 to TRBJ2-7, with TRBD1 matching 9 bases. This CDR3 is 14 amino acids long. The V gene end was trimmed by 5 bases and the J gene end by 6 bases; junction bases not matched to a gene: 8. Germline V CDR1 and CDR2: MNHEY, SVGAGI. The CDR3: CASSTNRGLSEQYF. The CDR3 region has the DNA TGTGCCAGCAGTACTAACAGGGGGCTAAGCGAGCAGTACTTC.

The chain employs TRBV30 and TRBJ2-7, with TRBD2 identical over 8 bases. The germline gives CDR1 GTSNPN, CDR2 SVGIG (reference sequence). Losses at the gene ends were 3 bases for V and 9 bases for J; bases not matched to a gene: 4. CDR3 length equals 11 residues. In nucleotides, the CDR3 is TGTGCCTGGAGGGGACTAGAGACGCAGTACTTC. This sequence encodes CAWRGLETQYF.

J is TRBJ1-2 and V is TRBV4-3, with D unresolved. The CDR3 is made up of 18 amino acids. CDR1 LGHNA and CDR2 YSLEER come from the germline V gene. V lost 0 bases to trimming and J lost 5 bases, with 22 bases between them. DNA of the CDR3: TGCGCCAGCAGCCAAGACTTAGTTCTTGAGAGGGTGGAATATGGCTACACCTTC. This translates into CASSQDLVLERVEYGYTF.

The chain recombines TRBV7-2 with TRBJ2-7; TRBD2 might be the D (8 bases). CDR3 length equals 19 residues. Trimming removed 4 bases at V and 5 bases at J, with 30 bases between. Per germline, CDR1 SGHTA and CDR2 FQGNSA. CDR3 sequence: CASSSPPGGSGARGDEQYF. The CDR3 nucleotides read TGTGCCAGCAGCTCACCACCAGGGGGTAGCGGGGCGAGAGGCGACGAGCAGTACTTC. The full variable domain, in which reference TRBV7-2 and TRBJ2-7 provide the parts outside the CDR3, is GAGVSQSPSNKVTEKGKDVELRCDPISGHTALYWYRQSLGQGLEFLIYFQGNSAPDKSGLPSDRFSAERTGGSVSTLTIQRTQQEDSAVYLCASSSPPGGSGARGDEQYFGPGTRLTVT.

The gene calls are TRBV14 and TRBJ1-2; D might be TRBD1 (6 bases). The CDR3 has 14 residues. With 4 bases removed from V and 8 bases from J, the gap between germline ends came to 17 bases. Germline assignment: CDR1 SGHDN and CDR2 FVKESK. This CDR3 is CASSPPGTPRGYTF. The CDR3 DNA reads TGTGCCAGCAGCCCCCCCGGGACACCTCGAGGCTACACCTTC.

This clone was found once. This chain joins TRBV19 and TRBJ1-6; no reliable D call. The CDR3 runs 12 residues. V shed 5 bases and J shed 5 bases, with 4 bases lying between them. Germline V gene lookup returns CDR1 LNHDA and CDR2 SQIVND (reference sequence). The CDR3 reads CASSADNSPLHF. The CDR3 DNA sequence: TGTGCCAGTAGTGCAGATAATTCACCCCTCCACTTT.

The rearrangement links TRBV7-2 to TRBJ2-5; D may be TRBD2 (6 bases). The V gene lost 5 bases and the J gene lost 5 bases, with 15 bases spanning the gap. The CDR3 extends over 14 amino acids. The V gene's germline CDR1 is SGHTA and CDR2 FQGNSA. CDR3 in amino acids: CASSPETRTETQYF. CDR3 bases: TGTGCCAGCAGCCCCGAGACTAGGACTGAGACCCAGTACTTC.

The rearrangement joins TRBV9 to TRBJ2-6, with TRBD1 matching over 8 bases. The J segment lost 0 bases and the V segment lost 4 bases, leaving 9 bases of the junction unmatched. Germline V CDR1 and CDR2: SGDLS, YYNGEE. The CDR3 contains 18 residues. This CDR3 is CASSILGQDLSGANVLTF. The CDR3 coding sequence is TGTGCCAGCAGCATACTGGGACAGGATCTCTCTGGGGCCAACGTCCTGACTTTC.

This chain joins TRBV30 and TRBJ2-3; TRBD1 matches 7 bases. Trimming at V came to 4 bases and at J to 3 bases, leaving 4 bases not matched to a gene. The CDR3 extends over 13 amino acids. Germline CDR1 GTSNPN, CDR2 SVGIG (reference sequence). The CDR3 region has the DNA TGTGCCTGGAAGATACAGGGGACAGATACGCAGTATTTT. It encodes CAWKIQGTDTQYF.

The gene calls are TRBV12-3 or TRBV12-4 and TRBJ2-5, with 7 bases identical to TRBD2. The V segment lost 6 bases and the J segment 5 bases; nucleotides outside the gene matches: 6. The CDR3 is made up of 13 amino acids. This CDR3 reads CASSPTSRETQYF. CDR3 nucleotides: TGTGCCAGCAGCCCGACTAGCCGGGAGACCCAGTACTTC.

The chain combines TRBV5-6 with TRBJ1-4; 7 positions match TRBD1. This CDR3 comprises 16 residues. V was pared by 0 bases and J by 4 bases, with 6 bases of the junction left unmatched. Germline lookup yields CDR1 SGHDT and CDR2 YYEEEE. CDR3 sequence (DNA): TGTGCCAGCAGCTTGGATTGGACAGGAGGTAATGAAAAACTGTTTTTT. Residues: CASSLDWTGGNEKLFF. The variable domain in full, with the rest retrieved from reference TRBV5-6 and TRBJ1-4, is DAGVTQSPTHLIKTRGQQVTLRCSPKSGHDTVSWYQQALGQGPQFIFQYYEEEERQRGNFPDRFSGHQFPNYSSELNVNALLLGDSALYLCASSLDWTGGNEKLFFGSGTQLSVL.

The chain employs TRBV30 and TRBJ2-7; TRBD1 agrees at 9 bases. V was pared by 5 bases and J by 6 bases, with 14 bases of the junction left unmatched. The CDR3 sequence is 15 residues long. Per the germline V gene, CDR1 is GTSNPN and CDR2 is SVGIG (reference sequence). Here the CDR3 DNA reads TGTGCCTGGGGTCTCCATGCGACAGGGGGTCTCGAGCAGTACTTC. Its protein is CAWGLHATGGLEQYF.